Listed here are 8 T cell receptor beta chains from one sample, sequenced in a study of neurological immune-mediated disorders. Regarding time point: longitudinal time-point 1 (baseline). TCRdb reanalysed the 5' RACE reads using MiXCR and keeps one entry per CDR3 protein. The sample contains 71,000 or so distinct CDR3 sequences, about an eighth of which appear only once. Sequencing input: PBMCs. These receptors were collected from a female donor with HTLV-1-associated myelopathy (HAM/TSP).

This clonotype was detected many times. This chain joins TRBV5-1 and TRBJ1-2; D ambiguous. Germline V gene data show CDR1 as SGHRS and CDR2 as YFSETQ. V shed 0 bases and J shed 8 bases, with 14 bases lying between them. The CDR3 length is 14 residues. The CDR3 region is CASSLEPSWEGYTF. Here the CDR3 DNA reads TGCGCCAGCAGCTTGGAGCCGAGTTGGGAGGGCTACACCTTC.

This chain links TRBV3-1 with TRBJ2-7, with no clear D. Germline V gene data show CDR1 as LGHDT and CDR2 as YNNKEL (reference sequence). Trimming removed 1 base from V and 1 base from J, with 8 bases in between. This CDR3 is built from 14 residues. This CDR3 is CASSQVSVSYEQYF. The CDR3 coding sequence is TGTGCCAGCAGCCAAGTTTCGGTTTCCTACGAGCAGTACTTC.

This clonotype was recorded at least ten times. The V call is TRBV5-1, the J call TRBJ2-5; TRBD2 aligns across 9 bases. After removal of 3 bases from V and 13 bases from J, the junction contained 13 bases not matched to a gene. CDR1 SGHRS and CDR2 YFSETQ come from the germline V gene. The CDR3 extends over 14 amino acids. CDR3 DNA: TGCGCCAGCAGCTCTTCTAGCGGGGCCCGCGAGCGGTACTTC. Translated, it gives CASSSSSGARERYF.

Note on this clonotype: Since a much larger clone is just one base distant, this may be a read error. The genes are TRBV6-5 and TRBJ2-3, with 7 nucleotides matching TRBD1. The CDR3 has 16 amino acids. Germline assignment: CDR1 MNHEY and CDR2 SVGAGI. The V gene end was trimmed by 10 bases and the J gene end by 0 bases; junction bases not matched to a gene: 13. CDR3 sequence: CANRYRGGTSTDTQYF. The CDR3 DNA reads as TGTGCCAACAGATACAGGGGTGGAACAAGCACAGATACGCAGTATTTT.

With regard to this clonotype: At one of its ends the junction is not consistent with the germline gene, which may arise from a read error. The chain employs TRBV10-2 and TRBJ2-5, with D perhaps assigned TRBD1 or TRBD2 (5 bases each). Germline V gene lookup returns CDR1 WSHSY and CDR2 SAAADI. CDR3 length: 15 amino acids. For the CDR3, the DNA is TGCGCCAGCAGTGAGTCCAAAGGGACCCAAGGGACCCAGTACTTC. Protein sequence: CASSESKGTQGTQYF.

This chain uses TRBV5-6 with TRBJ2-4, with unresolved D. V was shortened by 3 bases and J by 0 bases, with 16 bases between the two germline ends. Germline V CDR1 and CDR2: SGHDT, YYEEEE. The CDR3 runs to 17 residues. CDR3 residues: CASSSRLAQLAKNIQYF. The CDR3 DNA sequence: TGTGCCAGCAGCTCGCGACTGGCGCAGCTAGCCAAAAACATTCAGTACTTC.

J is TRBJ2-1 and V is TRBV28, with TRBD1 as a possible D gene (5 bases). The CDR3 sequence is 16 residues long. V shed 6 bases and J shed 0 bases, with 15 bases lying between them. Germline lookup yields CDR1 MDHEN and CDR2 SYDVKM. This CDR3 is CASRPQGVHSYNEQFF. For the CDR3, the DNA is TGTGCCAGCAGACCCCAGGGCGTGCACTCCTACAATGAGCAGTTCTTC.

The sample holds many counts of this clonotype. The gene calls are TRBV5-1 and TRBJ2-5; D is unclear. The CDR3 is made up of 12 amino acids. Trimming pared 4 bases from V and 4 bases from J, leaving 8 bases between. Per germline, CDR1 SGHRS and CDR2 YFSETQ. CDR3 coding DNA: TGCGCCAGCAGCCCCGAGCGAGAGACCCAGTACTTC. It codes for CASSPERETQYF.